This passage covers 2 T cell receptor beta chains from one sample sequenced in a study of control samples from healthy donors and cancer patients. Clones were read by immunoSEQ multiplex PCR, and TCRdb kept only the in-frame ones, dropping some. This sample has roughly 100,000 clones; about four fifths occur once, and the top ten carry roughly 13%. The specimen sequenced was blood. The receptors come from a woman aged 50 to 60 in good health.

This chain uses TRBV4-3 with TRBJ1-5; D is ambiguous. The length of the CDR3 is 14 residues. CDR1 and CDR2 from the germline V gene are LGHNA and YSLEER. V gave up 1 base and J gave up 2 bases, with 6 bases separating them. The CDR3 reads CASSQALGNQPQHF. In nucleotides, the CDR3 is TGCGCCAGCAGCCAAGCACTCGGCAATCAGCCCCAGCATTTT.

This clone was counted a few times. The chain has TRBV27 and TRBJ2-5; possibly TRBD1 or TRBD2 for D (5 bases each). Germline V CDR1 and CDR2: MNHEY, SMNVEV (reference sequence). Trimming removed 6 bases at V and 5 bases at J, with 19 bases between. This CDR3 has 15 residues. The CDR3 loop is CASSRGRMADETQYF. In DNA, the CDR3 is TGTGCCAGCAGCCGGGGACGGATGGCGGACGAGACCCAGTACTTC.